The rows below give T cell receptor beta chains drawn from one sample of a study of immune evolution from preneoplasia to lung adenocarcinoma. The table came from immunoSEQ multiplex PCR; TCRdb's copy has only in-frame clones and leaves some out. The table lists several thousand clones, around four fifths of them singletons, with 2.5% to 3% in the top ten. Source material: FFPE lung adenocarcinoma in situ tissue. The receptors derive from a donor older than 65 with lung adenocarcinoma. Each CDR3 is given with its conserved first and last residue. D genes are given only for firm matches. Expanded clones get a size class; other rows say once, few or many, or leave the size out.

v_call: TRBV5-1; clone_size: once; j_call: TRBJ2-5; cdr3_length: 16; d_call: TRBD1; cdr3_aa: CASSLGSTGGVETQYF; cdr3_nt: TGCGCCAGCAGCTTGGGATCAACAGGGGGCGTCGAGACCCAGTACTTC
v_call: TRBV5-1; clone_size: few; j_call: TRBJ1-4; cdr3_length: 15; d_call: -; cdr3_aa: CASTGGLGPGEKLFF; cdr3_nt: TGCGCCAGCACCGGGGGGCTCGGGCCGGGGGAAAAACTGTTTTTT
v_call: TRBV7-9; clone_size: once; j_call: TRBJ1-1; cdr3_length: 13; d_call: TRBD1; cdr3_aa: CASSLGTGGEAFF; cdr3_nt: TGTGCCAGCAGCTTAGGGACAGGGGGTGAAGCTTTCTTT
v_call: TRBV5-6; clone_size: -; j_call: TRBJ2-2; cdr3_length: 14; d_call: -; cdr3_aa: CASSLAGPTGELFF; cdr3_nt: TGTGCCAGCAGCTTGGCAGGACCCACCGGGGAGCTGTTTTTT
v_call: TRBV5-1; clone_size: -; j_call: TRBJ2-4; cdr3_length: 19; d_call: TRBD2; cdr3_aa: CASSENPGLAAEAKNIQYF; cdr3_nt: TGCGCCAGCAGCGAGAATCCGGGACTAGCGGCCGAAGCCAAAAACATTCAGTACTTC
v_call: TRBV15; clone_size: -; j_call: TRBJ1-5; cdr3_length: 14; d_call: TRBD1; cdr3_aa: CATSLVGGGQPQHF; cdr3_nt: TGTGCCACCAGCCTGGTAGGGGGCGGGCAGCCCCAGCATTTT
v_call: TRBV5-1; clone_size: once; j_call: TRBJ2-5; cdr3_length: 17; d_call: -; cdr3_aa: CASSLGATSGPLETQYF; cdr3_nt: TGCGCCAGCAGCTTGGGGGCGACTAGTGGGCCGCTAGAGACCCAGTACTTC
v_call: TRBV7-9; clone_size: -; j_call: TRBJ2-4; cdr3_length: 14; d_call: TRBD1; cdr3_aa: CASRPGTGENIQYF; cdr3_nt: TGTGCCAGCAGGCCCGGGACAGGGGAAAACATTCAGTACTTC
v_call: TRBV4-1; clone_size: -; j_call: TRBJ2-3; cdr3_length: 15; d_call: -; cdr3_aa: CASSQGPSGTDTQYF; cdr3_nt: TGCGCCAGCAGCCAAGGTCCTAGCGGCACAGATACGCAGTATTTT
v_call: TRBV21-1; clone_size: -; j_call: TRBJ2-7; cdr3_length: 16; d_call: -; cdr3_aa: CASSTDPGHLPYEQYF; cdr3_nt: TGTGCCAGCAGCACGGACCCGGGACACCTACCCTACGAGCAGTACTTC
v_call: TRBV6-5; clone_size: -; j_call: TRBJ2-7; cdr3_length: 14; d_call: -; cdr3_aa: CASSLRQLTGEQYF; cdr3_nt: TGTGCCAGCAGTCTAAGACAGCTGACGGGGGAGCAGTACTTC
v_call: TRBV5-4; clone_size: -; j_call: TRBJ2-2; cdr3_length: 18; d_call: -; cdr3_aa: CASSLVLWGRGNTGELFF; cdr3_nt: TGTGCCAGCAGCTTGGTCTTGTGGGGGCGCGGGAACACCGGGGAGCTGTTTTTT
v_call: TRBV14; clone_size: few; j_call: TRBJ2-7; cdr3_length: 14; d_call: TRBD1; cdr3_aa: CASSLRDRGHEQYF; cdr3_nt: TGTGCCAGCAGCCTCCGGGACAGGGGCCACGAGCAGTACTTC
v_call: TRBV6-4; clone_size: -; j_call: TRBJ1-2; cdr3_length: 15; d_call: TRBD1; cdr3_aa: CASSPGTGLGYGYTF; cdr3_nt: TGTGCCAGCAGTCCGGGGACAGGGCTCGGCTATGGCTACACCTTC
v_call: TRBV11-2; clone_size: once; j_call: TRBJ1-1; cdr3_length: 13; d_call: TRBD1; cdr3_aa: CASSLAGGNEAFF; cdr3_nt: TGTGCCAGCAGCTTGGCAGGGGGTAATGAAGCTTTCTTT
v_call: TRBV30; clone_size: -; j_call: TRBJ1-6; cdr3_length: 13; d_call: -; cdr3_aa: CACRGEYNSPLHF; cdr3_nt: TGTGCCTGTAGGGGCGAATATAATTCACCCCTCCACTTT
v_call: TRBV9; clone_size: -; j_call: TRBJ1-1; cdr3_length: 16; d_call: -; cdr3_aa: CASSSRVAEGGTEAFF; cdr3_nt: TGTGCCAGCAGCTCCCGCGTGGCGGAGGGTGGCACTGAAGCTTTCTTT
v_call: TRBV30; clone_size: few; j_call: TRBJ1-2; cdr3_length: 13; d_call: -; cdr3_aa: CAWSKGGDYGYTF; cdr3_nt: TGTGCCTGGAGTAAGGGGGGGGACTATGGCTACACCTTC
v_call: TRBV30; clone_size: -; j_call: TRBJ2-2; cdr3_length: 15; d_call: -; cdr3_aa: CAWSTGTPNTGELFF; cdr3_nt: TGTGCCTGGAGCACCGGGACACCGAACACCGGGGAGCTGTTTTTT
v_call: TRBV5-5; clone_size: -; j_call: TRBJ2-4; cdr3_length: 15; d_call: TRBD2; cdr3_aa: CASSKTLAGGNIQYF; cdr3_nt: TGTGCCAGCAGCAAGACCCTAGCGGGAGGCAACATTCAGTACTTC
v_call: TRBV9; clone_size: -; j_call: TRBJ2-7; cdr3_length: 14; d_call: TRBD2; cdr3_aa: CASSVTGGPDEQYF; cdr3_nt: TGTGCCAGCAGCGTAACGGGAGGGCCTGACGAGCAGTACTTC
v_call: TRBV7-6; clone_size: -; j_call: TRBJ2-1; cdr3_length: 15; d_call: TRBD2; cdr3_aa: CASSRPGLGTIEQFF; cdr3_nt: TGTGCCAGCAGCCGCCCGGGACTAGGAACGATTGAGCAGTTCTTC
v_call: TRBV5-1; clone_size: -; j_call: TRBJ1-4; cdr3_length: 14; d_call: -; cdr3_aa: CASSWDTSNEKLFF; cdr3_nt: TGCGCCAGCAGCTGGGACACGTCTAATGAAAAACTGTTTTTT
v_call: TRBV11-1; clone_size: -; j_call: TRBJ2-2; cdr3_length: 13; d_call: -; cdr3_aa: CASSIRETGELFF; cdr3_nt: TGTGCCAGCAGCATCAGGGAAACCGGGGAGCTGTTTTTT
v_call: TRBV9; clone_size: -; j_call: TRBJ1-5; cdr3_length: 13; d_call: -; cdr3_aa: CASSVSDNQPQHF; cdr3_nt: TGTGCCAGCAGCGTATCAGACAATCAGCCCCAGCATTTT
v_call: TRBV27; clone_size: -; j_call: TRBJ2-6; cdr3_length: 17; d_call: TRBD1; cdr3_aa: CASTPGTGASGANVLTF; cdr3_nt: TGTGCCAGCACTCCCGGGACAGGGGCCTCTGGGGCCAACGTCCTGACTTTC
v_call: TRBV30; clone_size: -; j_call: TRBJ1-1; cdr3_length: 14; d_call: TRBD1; cdr3_aa: CAWRGQGMNTEAFF; cdr3_nt: TGTGCCTGGAGGGGACAGGGGATGAACACTGAAGCTTTCTTT
v_call: TRBV4-2; clone_size: -; j_call: TRBJ2-1; cdr3_length: 16; d_call: TRBD2; cdr3_aa: CASSQTAGGPRDEQFF; cdr3_nt: TGTGCCAGCAGCCAAACAGCGGGAGGGCCTCGGGATGAGCAGTTCTTC
v_call: TRBV2; clone_size: -; j_call: TRBJ2-3; cdr3_length: 15; d_call: -; cdr3_aa: CASTSGTRSTDTQYF; cdr3_nt: TGTGCCAGCACCTCTGGGACAAGAAGCACAGATACGCAGTATTTT
v_call: TRBV2; clone_size: once; j_call: TRBJ2-7; cdr3_length: 15; d_call: TRBD2; cdr3_aa: CASSPSSGRLFEQYF; cdr3_nt: TGTGCCAGCAGCCCCTCTAGCGGGAGACTCTTCGAGCAGTACTTC
v_call: TRBV23-1; clone_size: -; j_call: TRBJ2-1; cdr3_length: 16; d_call: TRBD2; cdr3_aa: CASSQESGRAGNEQFF; cdr3_nt: TGCGCCAGCAGTCAAGAAAGCGGGAGGGCCGGGAATGAGCAGTTCTTC
v_call: TRBV2; clone_size: -; j_call: TRBJ2-3; cdr3_length: 15; d_call: TRBD2; cdr3_aa: CASLTSGRETDTQYF; cdr3_nt: TGTGCCAGCTTGACTAGCGGGAGGGAAACAGATACGCAGTATTTT
v_call: TRBV7-9; clone_size: once; j_call: TRBJ2-3; cdr3_length: 16; d_call: -; cdr3_aa: CASSLNSGTLTDTQYF; cdr3_nt: TGTGCCAGCAGCTTAAATTCCGGGACTCTCACAGATACGCAGTATTTT
v_call: TRBV18; clone_size: few; j_call: TRBJ2-2; cdr3_length: 18; d_call: TRBD1; cdr3_aa: CASSSHTPGTGNTGELFF; cdr3_nt: TGTGCCAGCTCATCACATACCCCCGGGACAGGGAACACCGGGGAGCTGTTTTTT
v_call: TRBV7-6; clone_size: -; j_call: TRBJ2-7; cdr3_length: 17; d_call: TRBD2; cdr3_aa: CASSTQLGTSGSYEQYF; cdr3_nt: TGTGCCAGCAGCACTCAACTCGGGACTAGCGGCTCCTACGAGCAGTACTTC
v_call: TRBV14; clone_size: once; j_call: TRBJ2-1; cdr3_length: 12; d_call: -; cdr3_aa: CASSQSRNEQFF; cdr3_nt: TGTGCCAGCAGCCAGAGTCGGAATGAGCAGTTCTTC
v_call: TRBV10-1; clone_size: -; j_call: TRBJ2-2; cdr3_length: 16; d_call: -; cdr3_aa: CASSESGAPNTGELFF; cdr3_nt: TGCGCCAGCAGTGAGTCGGGGGCGCCTAACACCGGGGAGCTGTTTTTT
v_call: TRBV5-1; clone_size: -; j_call: TRBJ2-1; cdr3_length: 14; d_call: -; cdr3_aa: CASSPGPGEYEQFF; cdr3_nt: TGCGCCAGCAGCCCGGGCCCAGGGGAGTATGAGCAGTTCTTC
v_call: TRBV7-3; clone_size: -; j_call: TRBJ2-3; cdr3_length: 13; d_call: -; cdr3_aa: CASSLREGDTQYF; cdr3_nt: TGTGCCAGCAGCTTGAGGGAAGGAGATACGCAGTATTTT
v_call: TRBV5-1; clone_size: -; j_call: TRBJ2-1; cdr3_length: 16; d_call: TRBD2; cdr3_aa: CASNQPGRELGNEQFF; cdr3_nt: TGCGCCAGCAATCAGCCAGGGCGGGAGCTCGGGAATGAGCAGTTCTTC